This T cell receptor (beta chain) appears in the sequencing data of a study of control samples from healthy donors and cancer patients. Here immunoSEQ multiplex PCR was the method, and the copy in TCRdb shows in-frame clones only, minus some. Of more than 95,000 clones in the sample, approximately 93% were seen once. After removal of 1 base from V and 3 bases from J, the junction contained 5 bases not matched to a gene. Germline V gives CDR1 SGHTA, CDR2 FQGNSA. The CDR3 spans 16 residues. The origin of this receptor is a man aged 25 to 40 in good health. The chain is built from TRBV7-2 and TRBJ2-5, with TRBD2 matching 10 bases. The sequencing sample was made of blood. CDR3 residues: CASSLVVSGGEETQYF. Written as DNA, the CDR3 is TGTGCCAGCAGCTTAGTCGTAAGCGGGGGGGAAGAGACCCAGTACTTC.